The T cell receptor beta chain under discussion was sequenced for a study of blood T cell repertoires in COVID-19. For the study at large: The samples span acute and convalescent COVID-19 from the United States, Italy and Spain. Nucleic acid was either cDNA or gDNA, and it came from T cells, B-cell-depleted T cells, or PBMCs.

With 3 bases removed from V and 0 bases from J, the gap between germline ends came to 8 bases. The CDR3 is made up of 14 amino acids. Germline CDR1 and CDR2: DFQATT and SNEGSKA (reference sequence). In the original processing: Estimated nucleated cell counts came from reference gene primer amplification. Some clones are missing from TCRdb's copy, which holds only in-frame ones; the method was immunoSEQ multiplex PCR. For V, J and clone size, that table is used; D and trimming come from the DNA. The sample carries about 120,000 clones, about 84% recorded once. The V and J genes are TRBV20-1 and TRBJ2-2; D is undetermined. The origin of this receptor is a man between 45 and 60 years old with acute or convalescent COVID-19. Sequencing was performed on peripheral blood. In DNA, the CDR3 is TGCAGTGCTAGTAAAGCGTCGAACACCGGGGAGCTGTTTTTT. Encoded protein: CSASKASNTGELFF.